This T cell receptor beta chain was obtained from a study of blood T cell repertoires in COVID-19. Study background: Italy, Spain and the United States were the sources of the convalescent and acute COVID-19 samples. T cells, B-cell-depleted T cells, or PBMCs supplied cDNA or gDNA.

Germline values: CDR1 SGHTA, CDR2 FQGNSA. J gave up 3 bases and V 5 bases, and 6 bases lay outside the gene matches. The CDR3 loop spans 15 amino acids. TCRdb's copy holds only in-frame clones and misses some; the assay was immunoSEQ multiplex PCR. The sample lists fewer than 140,000 clones, about 82% occurring once. V and J are TRBV7-2 and TRBJ2-2; 7 bases are shared with TRBD1. The source is an elderly man with COVID-19, enrolled during active disease. Sequenced material: peripheral blood. CDR3 region: CASSLTGSDTGELFF. The CDR3 bases are TGTGCCAGCAGCCTGACAGGGAGCGACACCGGGGAGCTGTTTTTT.